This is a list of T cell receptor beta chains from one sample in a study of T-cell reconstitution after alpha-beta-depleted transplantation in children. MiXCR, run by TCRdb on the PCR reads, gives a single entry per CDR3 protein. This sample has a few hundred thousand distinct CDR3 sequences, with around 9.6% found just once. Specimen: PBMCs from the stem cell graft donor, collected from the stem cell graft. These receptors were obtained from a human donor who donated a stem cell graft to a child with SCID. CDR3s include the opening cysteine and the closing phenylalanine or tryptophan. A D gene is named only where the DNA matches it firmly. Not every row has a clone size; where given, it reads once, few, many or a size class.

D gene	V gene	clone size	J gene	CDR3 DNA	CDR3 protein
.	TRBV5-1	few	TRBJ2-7	TGCGCCAGCAGCTCGGACCGGAGCTCCTACGAGCAGTACTTC	CASSSDRSSYEQYF
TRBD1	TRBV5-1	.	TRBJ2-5	TGCGCCAGCAGCCCCAGGGGGCGGACACAAGAGACCCAGTACTTC	CASSPRGRTQETQYF
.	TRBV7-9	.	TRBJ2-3	TGTGCCAGCAGCTTTCCCGGGACGCTCCCCCCAGATACGCAGTATTTT	CASSFPGTLPPDTQYF
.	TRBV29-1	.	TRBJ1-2	TGCAGCGTTGAAGGGGCAGGGGCCCTGAGAGGCTACACCTTC	CSVEGAGALRGYTF
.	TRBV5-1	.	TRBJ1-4	TGCGCCAGCAGCTTGATCTATGGAGAAAAACTGTTTTTT	CASSLIYGEKLFF
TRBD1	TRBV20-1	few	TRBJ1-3	TGCAGTGCTAGAGGACAGGGGAACACCATATATTTT	CSARGQGNTIYF
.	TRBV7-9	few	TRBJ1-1	TGTGCCAGCAGCCGATCTTTGGGGAACACTGAAGCTTTCTTT	CASSRSLGNTEAFF
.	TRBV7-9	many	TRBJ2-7	TGTGCCAGCAGCTTAGTGGTTTCGCAGGGGTTCTCCTACGAGCAGTACTTC	CASSLVVSQGFSYEQYF
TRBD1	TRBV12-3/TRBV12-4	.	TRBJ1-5	TGTGCCAGCAGTTCCGCGGGACAGGCAACAAGGCCCCAGCATTTT	CASSSAGQATRPQHF
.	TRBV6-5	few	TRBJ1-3	TGTGCCAGCAGTTACTTGGGACTCAGCTCTGGAAACACCATATATTTT	CASSYLGLSSGNTIYF
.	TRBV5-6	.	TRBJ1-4	TGTGCCAGCATGGCCAGGGCTAATGAAAAACTGTTTTTT	CASMARANEKLFF
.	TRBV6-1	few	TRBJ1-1	TGTGCCAGCAGTGGGCCCCTACCGACGGCTGAAGCTTTCTTT	CASSGPLPTAEAFF
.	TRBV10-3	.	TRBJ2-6	TGTGCCATCAAGAGTTCCGGAGTTTCTGGGGCCAACGTCCTGACTTTC	CAIKSSGVSGANVLTF
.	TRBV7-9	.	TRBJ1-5	TGTGCCAGCAGCTCGCCCGTTGGAGGCAATCAGCCCCAGCATTTT	CASSSPVGGNQPQHF
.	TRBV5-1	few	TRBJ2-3	TGCGCCAGCAGCTTGGTGACGCCCAAGGTGGATACGCAGTATTTT	CASSLVTPKVDTQYF
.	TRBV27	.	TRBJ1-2	TGTGCCAGCAGCCAGGCTGAAGGGAGTCGCTATGGCTACACCTTC	CASSQAEGSRYGYTF
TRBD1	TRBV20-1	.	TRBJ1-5	TGCAGTGCTAGAAGACAGGGTAATAGCAATCAGCCCCAGCATTTT	CSARRQGNSNQPQHF
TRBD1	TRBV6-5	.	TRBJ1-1	TGTGCCAGCAGTAACGACAGGGGATCTCCTGAAGCTTTCTTT	CASSNDRGSPEAFF
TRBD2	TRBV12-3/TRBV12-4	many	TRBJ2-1	TGTGCCAGCAGTACAGGACTAGCAACCATACCAGATGAGCAGTTCTTC	CASSTGLATIPDEQFF
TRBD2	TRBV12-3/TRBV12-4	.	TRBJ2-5	TGTGCCAGCAGCCCGGGGGGGCCGCGAGAGACCCAGTACTTC	CASSPGGPRETQYF
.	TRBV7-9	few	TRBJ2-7	TGTGCCAGCAGTAAAACGGCGGACCCCTACGAGCAGTACTTC	CASSKTADPYEQYF
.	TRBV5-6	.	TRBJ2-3	TGTGCCAGCAGCAGCGGACGGGACTCCCTGACAGATACGCAGTATTTT	CASSSGRDSLTDTQYF
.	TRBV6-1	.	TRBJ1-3	TGTGCCAGCAGTGTATCGGGCTCTGGAAACACCATATATTTT	CASSVSGSGNTIYF
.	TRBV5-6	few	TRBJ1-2	TGTGCCAGCAGCTTAATAAATGGTGCCGCCGGCTATGGCTACACCTTC	CASSLINGAAGYGYTF
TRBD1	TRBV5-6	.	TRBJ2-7	TGTGCCAGCAGTTTGGCGGGGACAGGGGACTTCGGGGAGCAGTACTTC	CASSLAGTGDFGEQYF
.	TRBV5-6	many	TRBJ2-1	TGTGCCAGCAGCTCCCCGGGACCCTCGTACAATGAGCAGTTCTTC	CASSSPGPSYNEQFF
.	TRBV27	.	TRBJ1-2	TGTGCCAGCAGTTTAAGGGGAGACTATGGCTACACCTTC	CASSLRGDYGYTF
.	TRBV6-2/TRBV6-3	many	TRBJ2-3	TGTGCCAGCAGTTACGGGCAGGGGCGCACAGATACGCAGTATTTT	CASSYGQGRTDTQYF
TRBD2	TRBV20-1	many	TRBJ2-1	TGCAGTGCTAGACTAGCGGGGGGGCTCTCCTTGGGTAATGAGCAGTTCTTC	CSARLAGGLSLGNEQFF
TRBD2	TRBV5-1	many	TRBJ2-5	TGCGCCAGCAGCTTGGAACTAGCGGGCCAAGAGACCCAGTACTTC	CASSLELAGQETQYF
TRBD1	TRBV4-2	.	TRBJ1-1	TGTGCCAGCAGCCAAGAAGACAGGGGGAACACTGAAGCTTTCTTT	CASSQEDRGNTEAFF
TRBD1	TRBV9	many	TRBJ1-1	TGTGCCAGCAGCGGAGGGGGCACGGACACTGAAGCTTTCTTT	CASSGGGTDTEAFF
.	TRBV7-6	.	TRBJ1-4	TGTGCCAGCGGCCAAATCCCGGGACACAATGAAAAACTGTTTTTT	CASGQIPGHNEKLFF
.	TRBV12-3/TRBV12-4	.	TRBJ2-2	TGTGCCACCTGTCTGGGGGCAATCGGGGAGCTGTTTTTT	CATCLGAIGELFF
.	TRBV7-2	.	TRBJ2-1	TGTGCCAGCAGCTTAACTAGCTCCTACAATGAGCAGTTCTTC	CASSLTSSYNEQFF
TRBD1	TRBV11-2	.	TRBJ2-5	TGTGCCAGCAGCTCACGGACAGTCAGGGGGGAGACCCAGTACTTC	CASSSRTVRGETQYF
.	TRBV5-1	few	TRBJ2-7	TGCGCCACCTTGATTTACGAGCAGTACTTC	CATLIYEQYF
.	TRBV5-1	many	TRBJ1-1	TGCGCCAGCAGCTTGCGTCGGGGGGCAACTGAAGCTTTCTTT	CASSLRRGATEAFF
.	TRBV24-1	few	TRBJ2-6	TGTGCCACCGGAGGGACAGCCAGCTCTGGGGCCAACGTCCTGACTTTC	CATGGTASSGANVLTF
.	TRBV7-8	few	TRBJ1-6	TGTGCCAGCAGCTTAGAGACACTTAATAATTCACCCCTCCACTTT	CASSLETLNNSPLHF
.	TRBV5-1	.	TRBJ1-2	TGCGCCAGCCACGCGGGGGCGAGCTATGGCTACACCTTC	CASHAGASYGYTF
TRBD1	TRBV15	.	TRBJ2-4	TGTGCCACCAGCAGCCTCTCGACAGGGCGGAACATTCAGTACTTC	CATSSLSTGRNIQYF
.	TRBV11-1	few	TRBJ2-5	TGTGCCAGCACAACGTCCGGGGATTCCCAGTACTTC	CASTTSGDSQYF
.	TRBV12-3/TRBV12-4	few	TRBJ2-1	TGTGCCAGCAGTTTCCCCGGGGGTTGGGACAATGAGCAGTTCTTC	CASSFPGGWDNEQFF
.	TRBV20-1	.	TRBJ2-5	TGCAGTGCTAGGCCTGCGGGATATCAAGAGACCCAGTACTTC	CSARPAGYQETQYF
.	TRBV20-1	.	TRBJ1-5	TGCAGTGCTAGACAGGGGACGAAGAGCAATCAGCCCCAGCATTTT	CSARQGTKSNQPQHF
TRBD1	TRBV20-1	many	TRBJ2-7	TGCAGTGCGTGGGACAGGGGAGGCGAGCAGTACTTC	CSAWDRGGEQYF
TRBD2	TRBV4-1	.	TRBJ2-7	TGCGCCAGCAGCCAAGGCGGGGGGAACGAGCAGTACTTC	CASSQGGGNEQYF
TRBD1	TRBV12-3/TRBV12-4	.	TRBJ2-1	TGTGCCAGCAGTCCGGGACAGGCTTACAATGAGCAGTTCTTC	CASSPGQAYNEQFF
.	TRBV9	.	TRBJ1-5	TGTGCCAGCAGCGTTGATATAAATCAGCCCCAGCATTTT	CASSVDINQPQHF
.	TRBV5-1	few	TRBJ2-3	TGCGCCAGCAGCTCACCGGGGGTCCGTGAAGATACGCAGTATTTT	CASSSPGVREDTQYF
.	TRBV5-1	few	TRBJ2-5	TGCGCCAGCAGACCTACGGGGGAGGAGACCCAGTACTTC	CASRPTGEETQYF
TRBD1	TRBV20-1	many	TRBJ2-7	TGCAGTGCTAGAGATGGGACAGGGGCGAAGTACGAGCAGTACTTC	CSARDGTGAKYEQYF
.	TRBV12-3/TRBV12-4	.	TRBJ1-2	TGTGCCAGCAGTTTAGGACGGGGGGCTGGCTATGGCTACACCTTC	CASSLGRGAGYGYTF
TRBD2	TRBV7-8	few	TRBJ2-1	TGTGCCAGCAGCTTAGGGCTTGGCGGGGGGGCCTTGTACAATGAGCAGTTCTTC	CASSLGLGGGALYNEQFF